These 31 T cell receptor beta chains came from one sample sequenced in a study of beta chain features in type 1 diabetes. The study's findings and limits: All four CD4+ subsets of Type 1 diabetes patients contained TCRB CDR3s that were moderately but significantly shorter.

The investigators reverse transcribed all of the isolated RNA, so they sequenced expressed TCRB transcripts. The assay was immunoSEQ multiplex PCR, and TCRdb's table has in-frame clones only and misses some. Of approximately 60,000 clones listed, around 50% are singletons. What these receptors recognize is not known. The sequenced sample consisted of Tregs from blood. These receptor sequences come from a woman aged 35 to 49 with type 1 diabetes.

A single count supports this clone. This chain connects TRBV5-1 to TRBJ2-1; D unclear. Trimming stripped 1 base from V and 5 bases from J, with 13 bases between. The CDR3 runs to 15 residues. CDR1 is SGHRS and CDR2 is YFSETQ in the germline V gene. CDR3 sequence reads: CASSLWLDGHNEQFF. CDR3 DNA sequence: TGCGCCAGCAGCTTGTGGCTCGATGGGCACAATGAGCAGTTCTTC.

CDR3 region: CASSLDARLAGTEGGDNEQFF. In DNA form, the CDR3 reads TGTGCCAGCAGCTTAGATGCGAGACTAGCGGGAACCGAGGGGGGTGACAATGAGCAGTTCTTC. J is TRBJ2-1 and V is TRBV7-6, with TRBD2 identical over 11 bases. V lost 1 base to trimming and J lost 5 bases; unmatched junction nucleotides: 19. CDR1 SGHVS and CDR2 FNYEAQ come from the germline V gene. The CDR3 contains 21 residues.

This chain uses TRBV7-2 with TRBJ1-1; possibly TRBD1 for D (5 bases). CDR1 and CDR2 from the germline V gene are SGHTA and FQGNSA. V gave up 0 bases and J gave up 11 bases, with 13 bases separating them. This CDR3 has 13 amino acids. CDR3 region: CASSLAGGFGAFF. CDR3 coding DNA: TGTGCCAGCAGCTTAGCGGGGGGGTTTGGGGCTTTCTTT.

This clone was seen a handful of times. The CDR3 coding sequence is TGTGCCAGCAGCTCAGGACAGGGCGGTGAAGCTTTCTTT. Protein product: CASSSGQGGEAFF. This chain joins TRBV4-2 and TRBJ1-1; 8 positions agree with TRBD1. The J segment lost 7 bases and the V segment lost 5 bases, leaving 6 bases of the junction unmatched. In germline, CDR1 is LGHNA, CDR2 YNFKEQ. This CDR3 is built from 13 residues.

In its sample, this clone was seen a few times. The chain links TRBV5-1 to TRBJ2-7; TRBD1 might be the D (5 bases). CDR1 is SGHRS and CDR2 is YFSETQ in the germline V gene. The CDR3 has 15 residues. The germline V and J ends were trimmed by 1 base and 6 bases, with 17 bases remaining between them. The CDR3 bases are TGCGCCAGCAGCTTGCCGGGCAGGGTTCCTAGCGAGCAGTACTTC. It is translated as CASSLPGRVPSEQYF.

This clone has ten or more counts. The chain recombines TRBV7-9 with TRBJ1-6; 8 bases align to TRBD1. The J segment lost 10 bases and the V segment lost 5 bases, leaving 7 bases of the junction unmatched. This CDR3 region has 14 residues. CDR1 and CDR2 from the germline V gene are SEHNR and FQNEAQ (reference sequence). Here the CDR3 reads CASSPDRVGSPLHF. DNA of the CDR3: TGTGCCAGCAGCCCGGACAGGGTGGGCTCACCCCTCCACTTT.

This chain uses TRBV9 with TRBJ2-2; D perhaps matches TRBD2 (6 bases). The V gene lost 0 bases and the J gene lost 4 bases, with 10 bases spanning the gap. The CDR3 sequence is 15 residues long. The germline V gene encodes CDR1 SGDLS and CDR2 YYNGEE. CDR3 residues: CASSVVGSGTGELFF. The CDR3 DNA reads TGTGCCAGCAGCGTAGTCGGGAGTGGCACCGGGGAGCTGTTTTTT.

The V and J genes are TRBV29-1 and TRBJ2-5; D might be TRBD2 (5 bases). The CDR3 sequence is 12 residues long. CDR1 and CDR2 from the germline V gene are SQVTM and ANQGSEA. The V gene lost 6 bases and the J gene lost 5 bases, with 13 bases spanning the gap. CDR3 protein: CSVEFPGETQYF. The CDR3 bases are TGCAGCGTGGAATTCCCGGGGGAGACCCAGTACTTC.

The chain recombines TRBV7-2 with TRBJ2-1, with 9 bases aligning to TRBD1. Unmatched junction bases numbered 1, after V lost 5 bases and J lost 5 bases. There are 13 residues in the CDR3. The germline CDR1 and CDR2 sequences are SGHTA and FQGNSA. The CDR3 bases are TGTGCCAGCAGCCGGGACAGGGACAATGAGCAGTTCTTC. Translated, it gives CASSRDRDNEQFF.

V is TRBV28 and J is TRBJ1-5, with D hard to call. Trimming removed 3 bases at V and 3 bases at J, with 3 bases between. The CDR3 totals 12 residues. The germline V gene encodes CDR1 MDHEN and CDR2 SYDVKM. CDR3 protein: CASSFINQPQHF. In nucleotides, the CDR3 is TGTGCCAGCAGTTTTATCAATCAGCCCCAGCATTTT.

The J gene is TRBJ1-2, the V gene TRBV7-3; 8 bases line up with TRBD1. From germline, CDR1 is SGHTA and CDR2 FQGTGA. The CDR3 extends over 13 amino acids. Trimming cost V 6 bases and J 8 bases; bases outside gene matches: 8. The CDR3 bases are TGTGCCAGCAGACTGGGACAGGACGGCGGCTACACCTTC. Translated: CASRLGQDGGYTF.

The J gene is TRBJ1-2, the V gene TRBV6-5, with TRBD1 as a possible D gene (5 bases). The CDR3 has 15 amino acids. The ends were cut back, 2 bases at V and 4 bases at J, with 14 bases in the middle. The germline V gene encodes CDR1 MNHEY and CDR2 SVGAGI. The CDR3 DNA is TGTGCCAGCAGTTACCGACTGACAGCAAGCTATGGCTACACCTTC. It is translated as CASSYRLTASYGYTF.

The chain joins TRBV28 to TRBJ2-7; 7 bases match TRBD2. Trimming at V came to 8 bases and at J to 6 bases, leaving 13 bases not matched to a gene. Germline values: CDR1 MDHEN, CDR2 SYDVKM. The CDR3 is made up of 14 amino acids. This chain's CDR3 is CASRGGGALGEQYF. CDR3 DNA: TGTGCCAGCCGCGGGGGAGGGGCCCTCGGCGAGCAGTACTTC. Combining the CDR3 with reference TRBV28 and TRBJ2-7 gives the whole variable domain DVKVTQSSRYLVKRTGEKVFLECVQDMDHENMFWYRQDPGLGLRLIYFSYDVKMKEKGDIPEGYSVSREKKERFSLILESASTNQTSMYLCASRGGGALGEQYFGPGTRLTVT.

CDR3 bases: TGTGCCAGTAGTATGGGTTTAGACACAAAAACTGAAGCTTTCTTT. This codes for CASSMGLDTKTEAFF. The V and J genes are TRBV19 and TRBJ1-1; D is unclear. Trimming took 3 bases from V and 5 from J, leaving 16 bases between them. Germline CDR1 reads LNHDA; CDR2 reads SQIVND (reference sequence). The CDR3 length is 15 residues.

CDR3 residues: CASSPEIGQGWYEQYF. The CDR3 region has the DNA TGCGCCAGCAGCCCAGAGATTGGGCAGGGATGGTACGAGCAGTACTTC. The genes are TRBV4-1 and TRBJ2-7, with TRBD1 as a possible D gene (5 bases). With 4 bases removed from V and 4 bases from J, the gap between germline ends came to 20 bases. Germline V gene sequence: CDR1 MGHRA, CDR2 YSYEKL. The CDR3 totals 16 residues.

This chain joins TRBV28 and TRBJ2-2; 15 bases fit TRBD2. The germline CDR1 and CDR2 sequences are MDHEN and SYDVKM. CDR3 length equals 20 residues. Losses at the gene ends were 6 bases for V and 3 bases for J; bases not matched to a gene: 14. Written as DNA, the CDR3 is TGTGCCAGCAGCCGGGAGGGACTAGCGGGAGGAAACCTGGACACCGGGGAGCTGTTTTTT. Translated, it gives CASSREGLAGGNLDTGELFF.

Only a few counts were recorded for this clone. V usage is TRBV7-2 and J usage is TRBJ1-2, with D possibly being TRBD1 (5 bases). The V gene's germline CDR1 is SGHTA and CDR2 FQGNSA. This CDR3 spans 16 amino acids. V was cut by 5 bases and J by 3 bases, with 19 bases left in between. The CDR3 is CASSLTGLGYDYGYTF. In DNA, the CDR3 is TGTGCCAGCAGCCTAACAGGCTTGGGCTATGACTATGGCTACACCTTC.

This clone is classed as medium-sized (0.01 to 0.1%). The V call is TRBV5-6, the J call TRBJ2-5; a possible D gene is TRBD1 (6 bases). Trimming left V 0 bases short and J 4 bases short, with 13 bases between. Germline values: CDR1 SGHDT, CDR2 YYEEEE. This CDR3 region has 15 residues. The CDR3 loop is CASSLAGQGRETQYF. The CDR3 DNA reads TGTGCCAGCAGCTTGGCCGGTCAGGGGCGAGAGACCCAGTACTTC.

J is TRBJ2-5 and V is TRBV13; 15 nucleotides agree with TRBD2. The germline V gene has CDR1 PRHDT and CDR2 FYEKMQ (reference sequence). With 5 bases clipped from V and 5 bases from J, the junction kept 3 bases outside the gene matches. The CDR3 is made up of 15 amino acids. The CDR3 here is CASSPGTSGGETQYF. In nucleotides, the CDR3 is TGTGCCAGCAGCCCCGGGACTAGCGGGGGGGAGACCCAGTACTTC.

This clone was found a few times. The rearrangement joins TRBV7-8 to TRBJ2-1; unclear D gene. The CDR3 extends over 13 amino acids. The germline V gene has CDR1 SGHVS and CDR2 FQNEAQ. V lost 6 bases, J lost 2 bases, and 8 bases lay in between. The DNA of the CDR3 is TGTGCCAGCAGTGGCATTGCCTACAATGAGCAGTTCTTC. As protein: CASSGIAYNEQFF. The whole variable domain, remainder taken from reference TRBV7-8 and TRBJ2-1, is GAGVSQSPRYKVAKRGQDVALRCDPISGHVSLFWYQQALGQGPEFLTYFQNEAQLDKSGLPSDRFFAERPEGSVSTLKIQRTQQEDSAVYLCASSGIAYNEQFFGPGTRLTVL.

The V call is TRBV29-1, the J call TRBJ2-3; tentative D call: TRBD2 (6 bases). Trimming removed 6 bases at V and 2 bases at J, with 9 bases between. Germline CDR1 and CDR2: SQVTM and ANQGSEA. There are 12 residues in the CDR3. CDR3 in amino acids: CSVAGNTDTQYF. The CDR3 region has the DNA TGCAGCGTGGCGGGGAACACAGATACGCAGTATTTT.

The gene calls are TRBV2 and TRBJ2-1; 12 nucleotides agree with TRBD2. V trimming: 9 bases; J trimming: 4 bases; junction bases outside the gene matches: 10. The CDR3 is 16 residues long. Germline V CDR1 and CDR2: SNHLY, FYNNEI. Here the CDR3 reads CARGETSGSVYNEQFF. CDR3 in DNA: TGTGCCAGGGGGGAGACTAGCGGGAGTGTTTACAATGAGCAGTTCTTC.

This chain joins TRBV7-2 and TRBJ1-1, with no clear D. V shed 3 bases and J shed 3 bases, with 8 bases lying between them. The CDR3 sequence is 13 residues long. Germline CDR1 reads SGHTA; CDR2 reads FQGNSA. CDR3 amino acids: CASSFNGDTEAFF. The CDR3, as DNA: TGTGCCAGCAGCTTTAACGGGGACACTGAAGCTTTCTTT.

The rearrangement links TRBV7-9 to TRBJ2-1, with 8 bases that match TRBD1. The CDR3 extends over 12 amino acids. Germline V gene sequence: CDR1 SEHNR, CDR2 FQNEAQ (reference sequence). The V and J ends lost 11 bases and 8 bases, in that order; junction bases with no gene match: 8. In nucleotides, the CDR3 is TGTGCCCTGTCAGGGGGCCGGTATGAGCAGTTCTTC. This sequence encodes CALSGGRYEQFF.

This clone turned up a few times. The chain employs TRBV30 and TRBJ2-3, with TRBD2 identical over 9 bases. This CDR3 has 17 amino acids. Looked up from germline, CDR1 is GTSNPN and CDR2 is SVGIG (reference sequence). The V and J ends lost 2 bases and 5 bases, in that order; junction bases with no gene match: 14. The DNA for the CDR3 is TGTGCCTGGAGTCCCGGGCTAGCGGGATCGCGGGGAGATACGCAGTATTTT. This translates into CAWSPGLAGSRGDTQYF. The full variable domain, in which reference TRBV30 and TRBJ2-3 provide the parts outside the CDR3, is SQTIHQWPATLVQPVGSPLSLECTVEGTSNPNLYWYRQAAGRGLQLLFYSVGIGQISSEVPQNLSASRPQDRQFILSSKKLLLSDSGFYLCAWSPGLAGSRGDTQYFGPGTRLTVL.

The chain recombines TRBV15 with TRBJ2-6; D perhaps matches TRBD2 (6 bases). In germline, CDR1 is LNHNV, CDR2 YYDKDF (reference sequence). The CDR3 totals 18 residues. V was shortened by 0 bases and J by 4 bases, with 16 bases between the two germline ends. CDR3 sequence: CATSRDSWGEPGANVLTF. The DNA for the CDR3 is TGTGCCACCAGCAGAGATTCTTGGGGGGAACCAGGGGCCAACGTCCTGACTTTC. Together with reference TRBV15 and TRBJ2-6, the CDR3 gives the full variable domain: DAMVIQNPRYQVTQFGKPVTLSCSQTLNHNVMYWYQQKSSQAPKLLFHYYDKDFNNEADTPDNFQSRRPNTSFCFLDIRSPGLGDTAMYLCATSRDSWGEPGANVLTFGAGSRLTVL.

The CDR3 DNA reads as TGTGCCAGCAGCTTAGTCGGGGGGAGGTCTAATGAAAAACTGTTTTTT. Protein product: CASSLVGGRSNEKLFF. The chain joins TRBV7-6 to TRBJ1-4, with TRBD1 as a possible D gene (5 bases). V was pared by 1 base and J by 3 bases, with 12 bases between. CDR1 and CDR2 from the germline V gene are SGHVS and FNYEAQ. This CDR3 spans 16 amino acids.

The chain has TRBV27 and TRBJ1-1, with D possibly TRBD1 on 6 matching bases. The CDR3 is 15 residues long. V was cut by 6 bases and J by 1 base, with 15 bases left in between. Looked up from germline, CDR1 is MNHEY and CDR2 is SMNVEV (reference sequence). The CDR3 loop is CASSPGTDRNTEAFF. CDR3 sequence (DNA): TGTGCCAGCAGCCCCGGGACGGACAGGAACACTGAAGCTTTCTTT.

V is TRBV5-5 and J is TRBJ1-5, with 7 bases identical to TRBD1. V dropped 2 bases and J dropped 4; count of bases not matched to a gene: 3. This CDR3 contains 14 residues. Per the germline V gene, CDR1 is SGHKS and CDR2 is YYEKEE (reference sequence). The CDR3 region has the DNA TGTGCCAGCAGCTTTGGGACAGAAAATCAGCCCCAGCATTTT. This gives the protein CASSFGTENQPQHF.

This rearrangement joins TRBV4-1 to TRBJ2-7; D unclear. Per the germline V gene, CDR1 is MGHRA and CDR2 is YSYEKL. Trimming took 1 base from V and 4 from J, leaving 11 bases between them. The CDR3 runs to 14 residues. Here the CDR3 DNA reads TGCGCCAGCAGCCAAGGGTCCGGAGTTTACGAGCAGTACTTC. As protein: CASSQGSGVYEQYF.

The rearrangement uses TRBV9 and TRBJ2-2, with TRBD2 matching 12 bases. V trimming: 6 bases; J trimming: 0 bases; junction bases outside the gene matches: 6. Germline lookup yields CDR1 SGDLS and CDR2 YYNGEE. The CDR3 totals 17 residues. The CDR3 sequence is CASTPGLAGSNTGELFF. Written as DNA, the CDR3 is TGTGCCAGCACCCCGGGACTAGCGGGCTCGAACACCGGGGAGCTGTTTTTT.